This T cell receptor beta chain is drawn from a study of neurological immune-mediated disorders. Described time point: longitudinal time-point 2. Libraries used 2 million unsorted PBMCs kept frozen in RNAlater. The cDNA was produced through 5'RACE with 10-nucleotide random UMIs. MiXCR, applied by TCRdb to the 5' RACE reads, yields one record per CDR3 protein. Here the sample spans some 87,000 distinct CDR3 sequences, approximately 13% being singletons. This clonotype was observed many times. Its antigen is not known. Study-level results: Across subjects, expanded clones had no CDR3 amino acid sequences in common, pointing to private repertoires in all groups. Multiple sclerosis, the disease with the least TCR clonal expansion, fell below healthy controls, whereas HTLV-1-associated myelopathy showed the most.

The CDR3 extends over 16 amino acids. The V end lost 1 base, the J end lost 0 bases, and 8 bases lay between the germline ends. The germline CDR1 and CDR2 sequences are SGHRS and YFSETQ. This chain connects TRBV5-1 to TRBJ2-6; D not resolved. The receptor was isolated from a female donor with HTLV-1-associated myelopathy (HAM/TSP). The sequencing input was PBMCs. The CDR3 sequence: CASSLTLASGANVLTF. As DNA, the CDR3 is TGCGCCAGCAGCTTGACTCTCGCCTCTGGGGCCAACGTCCTGACTTTC.